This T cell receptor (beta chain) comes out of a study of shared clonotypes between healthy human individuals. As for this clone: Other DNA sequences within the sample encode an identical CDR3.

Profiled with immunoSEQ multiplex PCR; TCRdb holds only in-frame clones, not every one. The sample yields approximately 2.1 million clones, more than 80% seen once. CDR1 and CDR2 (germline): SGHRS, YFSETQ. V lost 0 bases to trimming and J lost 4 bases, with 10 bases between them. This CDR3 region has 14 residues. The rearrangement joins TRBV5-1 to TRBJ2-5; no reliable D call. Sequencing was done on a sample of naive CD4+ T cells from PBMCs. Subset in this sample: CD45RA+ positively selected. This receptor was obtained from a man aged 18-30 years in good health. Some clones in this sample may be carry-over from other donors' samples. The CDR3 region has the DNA TGCGCCAGCAGCTTGGCGCCCGGCCGAGAGACCCAGTACTTC. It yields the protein CASSLAPGRETQYF.